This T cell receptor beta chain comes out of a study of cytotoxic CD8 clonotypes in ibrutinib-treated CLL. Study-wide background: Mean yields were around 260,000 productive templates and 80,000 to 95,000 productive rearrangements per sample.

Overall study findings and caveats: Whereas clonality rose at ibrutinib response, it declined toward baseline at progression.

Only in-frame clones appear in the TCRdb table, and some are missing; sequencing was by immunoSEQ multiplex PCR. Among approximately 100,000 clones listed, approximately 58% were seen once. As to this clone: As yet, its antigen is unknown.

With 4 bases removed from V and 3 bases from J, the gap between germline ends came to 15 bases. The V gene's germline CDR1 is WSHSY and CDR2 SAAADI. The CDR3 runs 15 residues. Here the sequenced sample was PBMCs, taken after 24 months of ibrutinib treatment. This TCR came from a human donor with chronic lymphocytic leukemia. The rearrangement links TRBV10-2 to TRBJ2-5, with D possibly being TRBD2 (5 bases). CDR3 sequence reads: CASSGTWLAEETQYF. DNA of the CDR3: TGCGCCAGCAGTGGTACATGGCTAGCAGAAGAGACCCAGTACTTC.